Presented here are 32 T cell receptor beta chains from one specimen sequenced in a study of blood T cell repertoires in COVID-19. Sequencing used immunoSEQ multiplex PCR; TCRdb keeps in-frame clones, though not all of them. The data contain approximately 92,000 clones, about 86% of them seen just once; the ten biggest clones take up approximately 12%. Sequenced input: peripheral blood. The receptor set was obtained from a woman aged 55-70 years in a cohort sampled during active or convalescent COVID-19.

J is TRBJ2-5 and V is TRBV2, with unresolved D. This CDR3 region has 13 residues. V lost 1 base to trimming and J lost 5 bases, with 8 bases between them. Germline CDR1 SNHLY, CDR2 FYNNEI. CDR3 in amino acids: CASSEGYSETQYF. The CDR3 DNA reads TGTGCCAGCAGTGAAGGCTATTCGGAGACCCAGTACTTC.

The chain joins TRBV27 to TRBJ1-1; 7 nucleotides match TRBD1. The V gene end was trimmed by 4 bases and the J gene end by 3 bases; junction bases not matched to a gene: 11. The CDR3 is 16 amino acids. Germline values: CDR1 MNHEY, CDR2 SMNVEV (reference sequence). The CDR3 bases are TGTGCCAGCAGTTCCCGGGACAGTGAGGTATACACTGAAGCTTTCTTT. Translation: CASSSRDSEVYTEAFF.

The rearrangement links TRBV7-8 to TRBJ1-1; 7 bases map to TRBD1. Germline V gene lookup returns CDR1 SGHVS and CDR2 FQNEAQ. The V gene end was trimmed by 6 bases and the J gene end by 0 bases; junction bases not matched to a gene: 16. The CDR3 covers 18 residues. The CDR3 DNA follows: TGTGCCAGCAGGTCAAACTCCTGGACAGGAACATTGAACACTGAAGCTTTCTTT. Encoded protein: CASRSNSWTGTLNTEAFF.

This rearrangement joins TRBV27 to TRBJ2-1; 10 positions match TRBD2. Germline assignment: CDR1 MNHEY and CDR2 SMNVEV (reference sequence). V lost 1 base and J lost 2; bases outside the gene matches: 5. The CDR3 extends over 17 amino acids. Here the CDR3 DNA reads TGTGCCAGCAGTTTATTGAGGAGCGGGAGGGCCTACAATGAGCAGTTCTTC. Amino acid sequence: CASSLLRSGRAYNEQFF.

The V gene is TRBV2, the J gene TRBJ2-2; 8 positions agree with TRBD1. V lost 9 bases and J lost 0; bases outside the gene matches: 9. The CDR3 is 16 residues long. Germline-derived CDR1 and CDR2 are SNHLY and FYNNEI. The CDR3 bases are TGTGCCAGTTCCCTTGGACAGGGTTCGAACACCGGGGAGCTGTTTTTT. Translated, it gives CASSLGQGSNTGELFF. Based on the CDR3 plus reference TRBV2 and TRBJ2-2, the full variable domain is EPEVTQTPSHQVTQMGQEVILRCVPISNHLYFYWYRQILGQKVEFLVSFYNNEISEKSEIFDDQFSVERPDGSNFTLKIRSTKLEDSAMYFCASSLGQGSNTGELFFGEGSRLTVL.

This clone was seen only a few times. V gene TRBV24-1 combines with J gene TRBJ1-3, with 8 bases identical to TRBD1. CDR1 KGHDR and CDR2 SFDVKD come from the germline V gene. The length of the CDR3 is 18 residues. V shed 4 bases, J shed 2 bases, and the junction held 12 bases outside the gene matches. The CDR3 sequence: CATSDPNAGGAAGNTIYF. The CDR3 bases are TGTGCCACCAGTGACCCTAACGCAGGGGGCGCAGCTGGAAACACCATATATTTT.

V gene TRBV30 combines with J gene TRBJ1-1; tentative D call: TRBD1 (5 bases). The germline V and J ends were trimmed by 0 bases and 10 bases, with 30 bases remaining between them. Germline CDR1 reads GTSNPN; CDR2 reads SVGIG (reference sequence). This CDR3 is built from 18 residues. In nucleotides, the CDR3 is TGTGCCTGGAGTGTTGGGGGGTTTGCCCTTGGGGCCGGGATTGTAGCTTTCTTT. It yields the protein CAWSVGGFALGAGIVAFF.

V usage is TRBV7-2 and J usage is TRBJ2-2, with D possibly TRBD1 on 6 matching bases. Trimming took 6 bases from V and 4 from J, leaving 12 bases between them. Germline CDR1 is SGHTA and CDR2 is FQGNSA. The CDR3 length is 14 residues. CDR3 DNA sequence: TGTGCCAGCAGACAGGGAACCCGCACCGGGGAGCTGTTTTTT. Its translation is CASRQGTRTGELFF.

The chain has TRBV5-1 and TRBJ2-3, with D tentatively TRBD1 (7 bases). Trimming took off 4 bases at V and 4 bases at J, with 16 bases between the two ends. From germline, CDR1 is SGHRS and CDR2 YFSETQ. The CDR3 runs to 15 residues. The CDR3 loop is CASSLAGQGADTQYF. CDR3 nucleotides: TGCGCCAGCAGCCTGGCGGGGCAGGGGGCAGATACGCAGTATTTT.

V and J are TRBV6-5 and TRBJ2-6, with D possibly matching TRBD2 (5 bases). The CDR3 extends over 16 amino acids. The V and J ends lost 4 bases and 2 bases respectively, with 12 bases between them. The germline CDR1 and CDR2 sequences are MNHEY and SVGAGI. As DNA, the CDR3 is TGTGCCAGCAGTTCGCCCCCCGGGACTGGGGCCAACGTCCTGACTTTC. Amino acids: CASSSPPGTGANVLTF.

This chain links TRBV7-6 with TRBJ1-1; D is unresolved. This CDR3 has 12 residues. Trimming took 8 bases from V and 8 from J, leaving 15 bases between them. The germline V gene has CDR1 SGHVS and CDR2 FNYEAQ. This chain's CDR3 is CASASPAGEAFF. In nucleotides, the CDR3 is TGTGCCAGCGCCTCACCCGCGGGCGAAGCTTTCTTT.

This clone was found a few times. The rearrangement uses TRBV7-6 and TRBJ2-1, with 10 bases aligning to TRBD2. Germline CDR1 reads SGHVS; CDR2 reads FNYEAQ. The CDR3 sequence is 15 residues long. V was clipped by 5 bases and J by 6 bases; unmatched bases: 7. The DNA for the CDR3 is TGTGCCAGCAGCAAATCTAGCGGGAGAGTCAATGAGCAGTTCTTC. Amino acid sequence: CASSKSSGRVNEQFF.

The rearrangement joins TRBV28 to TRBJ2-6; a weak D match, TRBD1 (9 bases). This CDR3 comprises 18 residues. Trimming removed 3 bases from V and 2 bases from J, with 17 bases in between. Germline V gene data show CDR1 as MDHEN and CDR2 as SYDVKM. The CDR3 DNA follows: TGTGCCAGCAGTTTTTACAGGGGGCGGGGGGCTGGGGCCAACGTCCTGACTTTC. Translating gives CASSFYRGRGAGANVLTF.

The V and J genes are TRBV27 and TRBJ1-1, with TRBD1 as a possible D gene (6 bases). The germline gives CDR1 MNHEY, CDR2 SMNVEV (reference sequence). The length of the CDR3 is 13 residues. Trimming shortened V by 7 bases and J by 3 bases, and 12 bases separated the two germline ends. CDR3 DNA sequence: TGTGCCAGCAAAATAGGGGGGGACACTGAAGCTTTCTTT. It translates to CASKIGGDTEAFF.

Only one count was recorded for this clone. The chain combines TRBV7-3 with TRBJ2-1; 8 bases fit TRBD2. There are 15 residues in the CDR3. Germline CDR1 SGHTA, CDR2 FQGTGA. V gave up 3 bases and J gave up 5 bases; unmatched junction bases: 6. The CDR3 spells CASSLRGLEHNEQFF. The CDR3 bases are TGTGCCAGCAGCTTGAGGGGACTAGAGCACAATGAGCAGTTCTTC.

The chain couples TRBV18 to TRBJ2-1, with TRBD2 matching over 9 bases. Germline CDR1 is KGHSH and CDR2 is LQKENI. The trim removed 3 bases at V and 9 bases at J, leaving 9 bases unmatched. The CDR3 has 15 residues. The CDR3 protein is CASSPAGGTRGEQFF. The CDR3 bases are TGTGCCAGCTCACCCGCGGGGGGGACGAGGGGTGAGCAGTTCTTC.

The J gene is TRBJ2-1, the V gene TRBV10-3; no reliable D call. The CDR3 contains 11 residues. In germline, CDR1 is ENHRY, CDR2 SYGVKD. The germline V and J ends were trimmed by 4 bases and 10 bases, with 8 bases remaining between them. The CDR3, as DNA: TGTGCCATCAGTGGAGGTCGGGAGCAGTTCTTC. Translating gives CAISGGREQFF.

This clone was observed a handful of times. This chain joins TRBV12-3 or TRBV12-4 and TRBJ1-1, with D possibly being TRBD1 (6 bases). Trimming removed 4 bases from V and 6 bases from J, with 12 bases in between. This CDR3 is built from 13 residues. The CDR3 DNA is TGTGCCAGCAGTTGGGGGGCGGGGGCTGAAGCTTTCTTT. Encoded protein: CASSWGAGAEAFF.

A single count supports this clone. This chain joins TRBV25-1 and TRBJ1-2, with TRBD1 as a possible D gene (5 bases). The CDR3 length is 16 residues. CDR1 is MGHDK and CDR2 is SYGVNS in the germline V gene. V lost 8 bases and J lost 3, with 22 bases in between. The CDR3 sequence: CASAATPGEGYYGYTF. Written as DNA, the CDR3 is TGTGCCAGCGCCGCCACTCCGGGGGAGGGGTACTATGGCTACACCTTC.

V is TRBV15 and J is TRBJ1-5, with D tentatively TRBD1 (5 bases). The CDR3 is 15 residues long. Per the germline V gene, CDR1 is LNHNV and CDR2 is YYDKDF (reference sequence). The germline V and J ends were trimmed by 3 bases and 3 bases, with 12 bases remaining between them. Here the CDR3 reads CATSSGDRFNQPQHF. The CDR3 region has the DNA TGTGCCACCAGCAGCGGAGACAGATTCAATCAGCCCCAGCATTTT.

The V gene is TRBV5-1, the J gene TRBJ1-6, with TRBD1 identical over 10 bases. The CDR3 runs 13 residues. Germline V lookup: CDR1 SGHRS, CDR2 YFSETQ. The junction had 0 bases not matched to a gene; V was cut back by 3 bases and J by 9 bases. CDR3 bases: TGCGCCAGCAGCTGGGACAGGGGTTCACCCCTCCACTTT. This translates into CASSWDRGSPLHF.

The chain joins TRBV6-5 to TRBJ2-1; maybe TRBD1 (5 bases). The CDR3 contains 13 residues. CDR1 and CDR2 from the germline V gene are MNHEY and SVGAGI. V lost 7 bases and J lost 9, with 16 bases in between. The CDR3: CASTGTPDTEQFF. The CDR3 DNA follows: TGTGCCAGCACCGGAACCCCGGACACTGAGCAGTTCTTC.

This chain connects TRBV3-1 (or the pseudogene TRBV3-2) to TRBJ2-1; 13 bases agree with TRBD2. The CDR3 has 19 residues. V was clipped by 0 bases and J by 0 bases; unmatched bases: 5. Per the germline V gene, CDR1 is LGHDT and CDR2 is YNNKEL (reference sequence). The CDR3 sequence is CASSQDEGLAGISYNEQFF. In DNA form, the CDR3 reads TGTGCCAGCAGCCAAGATGAGGGACTAGCGGGGATCTCCTACAATGAGCAGTTCTTC.

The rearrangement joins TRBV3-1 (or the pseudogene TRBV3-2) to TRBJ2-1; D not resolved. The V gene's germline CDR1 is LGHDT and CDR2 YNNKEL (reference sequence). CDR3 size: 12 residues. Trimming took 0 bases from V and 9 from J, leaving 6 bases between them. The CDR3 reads CASSQEPVEQFF. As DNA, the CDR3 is TGTGCCAGCAGCCAAGAGCCGGTTGAGCAGTTCTTC.

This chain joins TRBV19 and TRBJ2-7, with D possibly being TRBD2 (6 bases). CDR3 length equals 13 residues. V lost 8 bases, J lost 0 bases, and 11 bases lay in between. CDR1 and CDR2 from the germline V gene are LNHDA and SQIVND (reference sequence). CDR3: CASRGTYSYEQYF. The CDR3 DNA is TGTGCCAGTCGCGGGACGTACTCCTACGAGCAGTACTTC.

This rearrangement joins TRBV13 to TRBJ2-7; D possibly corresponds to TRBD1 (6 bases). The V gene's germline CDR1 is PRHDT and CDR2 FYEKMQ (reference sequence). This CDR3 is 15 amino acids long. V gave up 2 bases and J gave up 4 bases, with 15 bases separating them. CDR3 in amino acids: CASSLSPGGGYEQYF. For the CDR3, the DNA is TGTGCCAGCAGCTTAAGCCCTGGGGGCGGTTACGAGCAGTACTTC.

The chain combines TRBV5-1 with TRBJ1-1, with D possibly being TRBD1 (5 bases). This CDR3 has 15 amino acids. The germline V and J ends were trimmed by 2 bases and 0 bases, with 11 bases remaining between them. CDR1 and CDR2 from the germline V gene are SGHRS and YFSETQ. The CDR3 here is CASSLDSYMNTEAFF. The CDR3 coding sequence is TGCGCCAGCAGCTTAGACAGTTACATGAACACTGAAGCTTTCTTT.

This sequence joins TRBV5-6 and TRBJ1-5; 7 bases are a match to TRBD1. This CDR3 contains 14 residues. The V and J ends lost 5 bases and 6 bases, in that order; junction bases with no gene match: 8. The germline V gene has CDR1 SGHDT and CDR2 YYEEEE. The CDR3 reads CASRQGGAGQPQHF. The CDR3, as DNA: TGTGCCAGCAGACAAGGGGGCGCAGGTCAGCCCCAGCATTTT.

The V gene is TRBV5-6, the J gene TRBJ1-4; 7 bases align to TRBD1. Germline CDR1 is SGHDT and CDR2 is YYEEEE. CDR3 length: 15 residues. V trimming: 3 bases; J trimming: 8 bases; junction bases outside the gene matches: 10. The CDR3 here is CASSSRQGRSEKLFF. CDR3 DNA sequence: TGTGCCAGCAGCTCGCGACAGGGACGTTCGGAAAAACTGTTTTTT.

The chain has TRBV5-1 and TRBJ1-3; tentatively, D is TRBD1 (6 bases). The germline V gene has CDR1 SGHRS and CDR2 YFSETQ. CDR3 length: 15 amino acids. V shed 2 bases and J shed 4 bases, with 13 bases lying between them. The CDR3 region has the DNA TGCGCCAGCAGCTTAGCGGGGGCGCAAGGAAACACCATATATTTT. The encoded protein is CASSLAGAQGNTIYF.

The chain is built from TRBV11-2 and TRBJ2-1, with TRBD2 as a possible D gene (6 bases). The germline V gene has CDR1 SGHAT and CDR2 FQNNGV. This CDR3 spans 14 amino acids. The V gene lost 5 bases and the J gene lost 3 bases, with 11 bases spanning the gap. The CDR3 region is CASSRDGSYNEQFF. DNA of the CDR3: TGTGCCAGCAGCCGGGACGGGAGCTACAATGAGCAGTTCTTC.

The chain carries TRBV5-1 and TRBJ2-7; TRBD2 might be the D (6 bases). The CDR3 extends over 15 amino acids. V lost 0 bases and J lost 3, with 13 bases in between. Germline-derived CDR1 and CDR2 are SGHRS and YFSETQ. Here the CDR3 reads CASSLASGAVYEQYF. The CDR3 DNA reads TGCGCCAGCAGCTTGGCGTCGGGAGCGGTCTACGAGCAGTACTTC.